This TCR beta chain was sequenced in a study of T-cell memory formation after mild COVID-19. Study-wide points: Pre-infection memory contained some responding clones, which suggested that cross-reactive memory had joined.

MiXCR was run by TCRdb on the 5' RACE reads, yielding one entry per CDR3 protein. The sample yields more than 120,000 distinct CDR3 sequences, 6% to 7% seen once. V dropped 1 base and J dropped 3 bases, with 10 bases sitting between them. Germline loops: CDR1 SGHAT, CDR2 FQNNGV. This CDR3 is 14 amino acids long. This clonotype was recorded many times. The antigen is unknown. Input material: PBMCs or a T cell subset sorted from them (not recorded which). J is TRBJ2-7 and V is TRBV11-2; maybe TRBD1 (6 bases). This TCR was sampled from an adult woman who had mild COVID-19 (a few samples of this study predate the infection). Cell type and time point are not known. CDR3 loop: CASSLARGNYEQYF. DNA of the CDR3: TGTGCCAGCAGCTTAGCCAGGGGAAACTACGAGCAGTACTTC.